Sequencing of this TCR beta chain was carried out in a study of blood T cell repertoires in COVID-19 (TCRdb year 2020). Describing the broader study: Collaborator samples came from the United States, Italy and Spain and covered acute and convalescent phases of COVID-19. A de-identified subject ID, COVID-19 status, age in years and sex were almost always included in the sample metadata. The repertoires were made available in a free public database intended to serve as a resource for research on the immune response to SARS-CoV-2. The material from the prospective study consisted of cDNA or gDNA derived from T cells, B-cell-depleted T cells, or PBMCs. HLA class I and class II types, where available, came from metadata supplied by the sample provider rather than from assay-based typing. The samples were drawn from two sources: the first 160 participants of the ongoing ImmuneRACE study, and 950 to 1,500 subjects contributed by 6 global collaborators. Deeply sampled blood TCRbeta repertoires from subjects exposed to, actively infected with, or recovered from COVID-19 were included in the dataset.

What the research found in general, with its limitations: How much clinical and demographic metadata was included differed by source and by participant, and the metadata was provided uncurated.

Clipping removes 1 base from V and 6 bases from J, with 10 as the unmatched junction base count. CDR1 SGHRS and CDR2 YFSETQ were looked up in the germline V gene. The CDR3, cysteine through phenylalanine, is 17 amino acids long. The entry retains the CDR3 DNA only, 51 bases that are in frame from base 1. TCRbeta CDR3 regions were amplified from genomic DNA by means of the immunoSEQ Assay, a bias-controlled multiplex PCR. Per the original workflow: The number of nucleated cells in each sample was estimated from the amplification of reference gene primers within the assay. Sequence reads were collapsed and filtered to measure the absolute abundance of every unique TCRbeta CDR3 rearrangement. For each sample, productive Simpson clonality was calculated as the square root of Simpson's diversity index across productive rearrangements. TCRdb mirrors the immuneACCESS table, restricted to in-frame sequences. Some clones are absent from its copies; in checked studies, under half trace to an unresolved V gene, and the reason for the others is unknown. V, J and clone size are taken as reported in that table, and D and trimming were inferred from the DNA itself. The sample table shows roughly 90,000 clones, and 80% are seen once. Around 10% of the sample rests with the top ten.

For this clone: Which antigen it targets is not known. Base-call qualities are not available, and no considerably larger clone is one nucleotide away.

Collaborating institutions collected whole blood in K2EDTA tubes following their own protocols. For TCRbeta analysis, collaborators shipped samples in one of three forms: frozen whole blood, isolated PBMCs, or DNA extracted from either of those sample types. The TCR comes from a woman between 65 and 79 years old with acute or convalescent COVID-19. The sequenced sample consisted of peripheral blood. This sequence uses TRBV5-1 and TRBJ2-1; the junction holds 10 bases that match TRBD2. For the CDR3, the sequence is CASSLLLAGAWANEQFF. The nucleotides are TGCGCCAGCAGCTTGTTGCTAGCGGGGGCATGGGCCAATGAGCAGTTCTTC.